This passage covers 25 T cell receptor beta chains from one sample sequenced in a study of blood T cell repertoires in COVID-19. Repertoires were generated with immunoSEQ multiplex PCR, while TCRdb's copy carries only in-frame clones and drops some. Among just under 150,000 clones listed, approximately 86% were seen once. The sequenced sample was peripheral blood. The receptors here all came from a woman in her fifties or sixties with acute or convalescent COVID-19.

This chain uses TRBV10-3 with TRBJ1-5; D perhaps matches TRBD1 (6 bases). V was shortened by 0 bases and J by 0 bases, with 12 bases between the two germline ends. The CDR3 covers 17 residues. The germline gives CDR1 ENHRY, CDR2 SYGVKD. DNA of the CDR3: TGTGCCATCAGTGAGTCGAGGACAGCTTATAGCAATCAGCCCCAGCATTTT. Protein product: CAISESRTAYSNQPQHF.

V gene TRBV12-5 combines with J gene TRBJ2-3, with 11 bases matching TRBD2. Trimming removed 0 bases from V and 4 bases from J; junction bases left unmatched: 6. The CDR3 is 17 residues long. CDR1 and CDR2 from the germline V gene are LGHNT and FRNRAP. The CDR3 bases are TGTGCTAGTGGTTTGGTACTACTAGCGGGAGTCCCAGATACGCAGTATTTT. This codes for CASGLVLLAGVPDTQYF.

The chain carries TRBV6-2 or TRBV6-3 and TRBJ1-1; no clear D. Trimming cost V 4 bases and J 8 bases, with 8 bases left between them. The V gene's germline CDR1 is MNHEY and CDR2 SVGEGT. This CDR3 region has 11 residues. Here the CDR3 DNA reads TGTGCCAGCAGTTCAACACCCGAAGCTTTCTTT. It is translated as CASSSTPEAFF.

The chain recombines TRBV5-6 with TRBJ1-5, with 8 bases matching TRBD1. V lost 10 bases, J lost 5 bases, and 17 bases stayed unmatched. The CDR3 runs 16 residues. Germline V gives CDR1 SGHDT, CDR2 YYEEEE. CDR3 sequence: CASQLWALQGDQPQHF. The CDR3 nucleotides read TGTGCCTCTCAGCTTTGGGCCTTACAGGGGGATCAGCCCCAGCATTTT.

This clone was counted between two and nine times. This chain uses TRBV29-1 with TRBJ2-7; D might be TRBD2 (7 bases). V gave up 8 bases and J gave up 0 bases, with 14 bases separating them. The CDR3 has 13 amino acids. The V gene's germline CDR1 is SQVTM and CDR2 ANQGSEA. The CDR3: CSPRGGCSYEQYF. As DNA, the CDR3 is TGCAGCCCGAGGGGGGGATGCTCCTACGAGCAGTACTTC.

In its sample, this clone was seen once. The CDR3 region has the DNA TGCGCCAGCAGCCCCAGACTAGCGGGAGCGAGTGAGCAGTACTTC. Its protein product is CASSPRLAGASEQYF. V usage is TRBV5-1 and J usage is TRBJ2-7, with 12 bases lining up with TRBD2. V was clipped by 4 bases and J by 7 bases; unmatched bases: 9. Germline-derived CDR1 and CDR2 are SGHRS and YFSETQ. CDR3 size: 15 residues.

The rearrangement links TRBV19 to TRBJ2-5; D is unclear. The CDR3 loop spans 15 amino acids. The V end was cut by 9 bases, the J end by 2 bases, with 19 bases between. The germline V gene has CDR1 LNHDA and CDR2 SQIVND (reference sequence). DNA of the CDR3: TGTGCCAGCACTCGTGGTCTGAGAGAGCAAGAGACCCAGTACTTC. Its protein is CASTRGLREQETQYF. The complete variable domain, with remaining parts taken from reference TRBV19 and TRBJ2-5, reads DGGITQSPKYLFRKEGQNVTLSCEQNLNHDAMYWYRQDPGQGLRLIYYSQIVNDFQKGDIAEGYSVSREKKESFPLTVTSAQKNPTAFYLCASTRGLREQETQYFGPGTRLLVL.

The chain carries TRBV7-8 and TRBJ2-7; D not certain. Germline CDR1 and CDR2: SGHVS and FQNEAQ. The CDR3 length is 14 residues. Trimming took off 3 bases at V and 5 bases at J, with 14 bases between the two ends. In DNA, the CDR3 is TGTGCCAGCAGCTTCGGCCCTCCAGGCCACGAGCAGTACTTC. This codes for CASSFGPPGHEQYF.

V is TRBV12-5 and J is TRBJ2-3; 13 bases are shared with TRBD2. V was pared by 3 bases and J by 4 bases, with 7 bases of the junction left unmatched. The length of the CDR3 is 17 residues. Germline CDR1 and CDR2: LGHNT and FRNRAP. This CDR3 is CASGFTGLAGAPDTQYF. CDR3 DNA: TGTGCTAGTGGTTTTACCGGACTAGCGGGAGCCCCAGATACGCAGTATTTT.

This clone was seen only a few times. This chain joins TRBV29-1 and TRBJ1-1; 8 bases agree with TRBD1. CDR1 and CDR2 (germline): SQVTM, ANQGSEA. The V and J ends lost 5 bases and 11 bases, in that order; junction bases with no gene match: 7. The CDR3 length is 11 residues. The CDR3 sequence: CSVRTGGEAFF. The CDR3 DNA reads TGCAGCGTTCGAACAGGGGGAGAGGCTTTCTTT.

The chain joins TRBV5-1 to TRBJ1-2; maybe TRBD1 (5 bases). The length of the CDR3 is 14 residues. Germline V gene lookup returns CDR1 SGHRS and CDR2 YFSETQ. The V and J ends lost 4 bases and 3 bases respectively, with 13 bases between them. As DNA, the CDR3 is TGCGCCAGCAGCCCCTTCGGGGGTGACTATGGCTACACCTTC. Encoded protein: CASSPFGGDYGYTF.

This chain links TRBV12-5 with TRBJ2-3; TRBD2 aligns across 8 bases. This CDR3 is built from 14 residues. Looked up from germline, CDR1 is LGHNT and CDR2 is FRNRAP. V shed 7 bases, J shed 1 base, and the junction held 4 bases outside the gene matches. CDR3: CASAFSGGTDTQYF. The DNA for the CDR3 is TGTGCTAGTGCCTTTAGCGGGGGCACAGATACGCAGTATTTT.

The chain links TRBV5-1 to TRBJ1-4, with no clear D. V was cut by 0 bases and J by 2 bases, with 11 bases left in between. Germline lookup yields CDR1 SGHRS and CDR2 YFSETQ. CDR3 length: 16 amino acids. The CDR3 loop is CASSLGHSGTNEKLFF. DNA of the CDR3: TGCGCCAGCAGCTTGGGGCACAGTGGCACTAATGAAAAACTGTTTTTT.

The chain couples TRBV11-3 to TRBJ1-3; the match to TRBD1 covers 10 bases. CDR3 length: 17 amino acids. From germline, CDR1 is SGHNT and CDR2 YENEEA. V was pared by 3 bases and J by 4 bases, with 9 bases of the junction left unmatched. The CDR3 reads CASSFSPGTGAGNTIYF. CDR3 coding DNA: TGTGCCAGCAGCTTTTCTCCCGGGACAGGGGCCGGAAACACCATATATTTT. Full variable domain (missing parts from reference TRBV11-3 and TRBJ1-3): EAGVVQSPRYKIIEKKQPVAFWCNPISGHNTLYWYLQNLGQGPELLIRYENEEAVDDSQLPKDRFSAERLKGVDSTLKIQPAELGDSAVYLCASSFSPGTGAGNTIYFGEGSWLTVV.

The V gene is TRBV18, the J gene TRBJ1-5, with 8 bases matching TRBD1. This CDR3 region has 15 residues. V was pared by 3 bases and J by 3 bases, with 4 bases of the junction left unmatched. CDR1 and CDR2 from the germline V gene are KGHSH and LQKENI. DNA of the CDR3: TGTGCCAGCTCACCGTTACAGGGGGACAATCAGCCCCAGCATTTT. Translating it yields CASSPLQGDNQPQHF.

The CDR3 DNA sequence: TGCGCCAGCAGCTTTCGTCAAGGGGGTAACTATGGCTACACCTTC. Amino acid sequence: CASSFRQGGNYGYTF. The V gene is TRBV5-1, the J gene TRBJ1-2, with a weak D call TRBD1 (6 bases). This CDR3 has 15 residues. V was trimmed by 2 bases and J by 1 base, leaving 12 bases between them. Germline CDR1 SGHRS, CDR2 YFSETQ.

This chain connects TRBV7-9 to TRBJ1-4, with 7 positions matching TRBD1. The CDR3 covers 13 residues. V lost 10 bases, J lost 10 bases, and 12 bases stayed unmatched. Germline-derived CDR1 and CDR2 are SEHNR and FQNEAQ (reference sequence). CDR3 protein: CATGTGERGKLFF. The CDR3 coding sequence is TGTGCCACCGGAACAGGGGAAAGGGGAAAACTGTTTTTT.

The table lists this clone with a few counts. The V call is TRBV24-1, the J call TRBJ1-2; 8 nucleotides line up with TRBD1. The CDR3 is 13 amino acids. V was clipped by 4 bases and J by 5 bases; unmatched bases: 2. Germline V gene data show CDR1 as KGHDR and CDR2 as SFDVKD. In DNA form, the CDR3 reads TGTGCCACCAGTGAACGGACAGGGTATGGCTACACCTTC. Amino acid sequence: CATSERTGYGYTF.

The J gene is TRBJ2-7, the V gene TRBV11-2; 10 positions match TRBD2. The CDR3 spans 17 residues. Germline V gene sequence: CDR1 SGHAT, CDR2 FQNNGV. V was clipped by 1 base and J by 5 bases; unmatched bases: 11. The CDR3 reads CASSLVASGSGVHEQYF. CDR3 DNA sequence: TGTGCCAGCAGCTTAGTTGCTAGCGGGAGCGGGGTCCACGAGCAGTACTTC.

The J gene is TRBJ2-5, the V gene TRBV6-6; no clear D gene. The germline V gene has CDR1 MNHNY and CDR2 SVGAGI (reference sequence). Trimming left V 0 bases short and J 3 bases short, with 11 bases between. This CDR3 has 15 amino acids. The CDR3 DNA reads TGTGCCAGCAGTTACTCGTTCGGTGAAAAAGAGACCCAGTACTTC. Its protein product is CASSYSFGEKETQYF.

The CDR3 reads CASRSQGSYNEQFF. The CDR3 DNA reads as TGCGCCAGCAGATCACAGGGGTCCTACAATGAGCAGTTCTTC. The gene calls are TRBV10-2 and TRBJ2-1, with 7 bases fitting TRBD1. V was clipped by 6 bases and J by 1 base; unmatched bases: 3. This CDR3 region has 14 residues. CDR1 and CDR2 from the germline V gene are WSHSY and SAAADI.

The chain joins TRBV19 to TRBJ1-4, with 9 bases identical to TRBD1. CDR3 length: 16 amino acids. Per germline, CDR1 LNHDA and CDR2 SQIVND (reference sequence). Trimming cost V 9 bases and J 0 bases; bases outside gene matches: 8. CDR3 residues: CASSTGGSATNEKLFF. CDR3 sequence (DNA): TGTGCCAGCTCGACAGGGGGATCGGCAACTAATGAAAAACTGTTTTTT.

The chain employs TRBV10-3 and TRBJ1-6; the D gene is possibly TRBD1 (5 bases). The CDR3 is 17 residues long. CDR1 and CDR2 from the germline V gene are ENHRY and SYGVKD. V was pared by 3 bases and J by 0 bases, with 12 bases between. The CDR3 region is CAISETQGSSYNSPLHF. In DNA form, the CDR3 reads TGTGCCATCAGTGAAACCCAGGGAAGCTCCTATAATTCACCCCTCCACTTT.

V is TRBV4-1 and J is TRBJ2-1; the D gene is possibly TRBD2 (6 bases). V was shortened by 4 bases and J by 4 bases, with 14 bases between the two germline ends. The germline V gene encodes CDR1 MGHRA and CDR2 YSYEKL. The CDR3 has 15 amino acids. This CDR3 is CASSPGGLSYNEQFF. CDR3 sequence (DNA): TGCGCCAGCAGCCCAGGAGGGCTATCTTACAATGAGCAGTTCTTC.

CDR3 region: CASSPAGTGSLLSYEQYF. The CDR3 DNA is TGTGCCAGCAGTCCCGCCGGGACAGGGTCCCTCCTATCCTACGAGCAGTACTTC. This sequence joins TRBV6-6 and TRBJ2-7, with 9 bases lining up with TRBD1. The ends lost 5 bases at V and 1 base at J; junction bases unmatched: 15. Germline assignment: CDR1 MNHNY and CDR2 SVGAGI (reference sequence). This CDR3 is built from 18 residues.